These 24 T cell receptor beta chains were sequenced from one sample in a study of blood T cell repertoires in COVID-19. Assay used: immunoSEQ multiplex PCR; TCRdb lists only in-frame clones, some missing. The sample includes some 160,000 clones, about 77% of them seen just once. The sequencing sample was made of peripheral blood. The receptor set was obtained from a woman of 80 years or more with acute or convalescent COVID-19.

The gene calls are TRBV24-1 and TRBJ1-2; 10 positions agree with TRBD1. CDR3 length equals 16 residues. The germline gives CDR1 KGHDR, CDR2 SFDVKD. J gave up 5 bases and V 2 bases, and 7 bases lay outside the gene matches. CDR3 region: CATSDSPGQGRYGYTF. Written as DNA, the CDR3 is TGTGCCACCAGTGATTCCCCGGGACAGGGGCGATATGGCTACACCTTC.

The chain joins TRBV29-1 to TRBJ1-5; D is unclear. This CDR3 spans 13 amino acids. The germline gives CDR1 SQVTM, CDR2 ANQGSEA. The V and J ends lost 1 base and 1 base respectively, with 5 bases between them. CDR3 in DNA: TGCAGCGTTGAAGTTGGCAGCAATCAGCCCCAGCATTTT. Protein sequence: CSVEVGSNQPQHF.

The rearrangement links TRBV5-1 to TRBJ2-1; 9 nucleotides agree with TRBD2. There are 15 residues in the CDR3. Per the germline V gene, CDR1 is SGHRS and CDR2 is YFSETQ. The V gene end was trimmed by 0 bases and the J gene end by 8 bases; junction bases not matched to a gene: 6. CDR3 in amino acids: CASSLASGTGYEQFF. CDR3 DNA: TGCGCCAGCAGCTTGGCTAGCGGGACTGGCTATGAGCAGTTCTTC.

There are a few counts of this clone. The chain uses TRBV28 and TRBJ1-2; possibly TRBD1 for D (5 bases). Per germline, CDR1 MDHEN and CDR2 SYDVKM. Between the trimmed V and J ends, which lost 0 bases and 7 bases, there was a span of 12 bases. This CDR3 contains 14 residues. The CDR3 loop reads CASSLWLGGGGYTF. The CDR3 DNA is TGTGCCAGCAGTTTATGGCTGGGGGGGGGTGGCTACACCTTC.

V usage is TRBV5-1 and J usage is TRBJ2-2; D possibly corresponds to TRBD1 (6 bases). The ends were cut back, 7 bases at V and 4 bases at J, with 11 bases in the middle. This CDR3 is 13 amino acids long. Germline V gene sequence: CDR1 SGHRS, CDR2 YFSETQ. The CDR3 region has the DNA TGCGCCAGCCGAGACAGGCGCACCGGGGAGCTGTTTTTT. As protein: CASRDRRTGELFF.

The CDR3 loop is CASSLSAGQLTYEQYF. CDR3 in DNA: TGCGCCAGCAGCCTCAGTGCGGGACAGCTAACCTACGAGCAGTACTTC. The rearrangement uses TRBV4-1 and TRBJ2-7, with D possibly being TRBD1 (7 bases). V dropped 4 bases and J dropped 2 bases, with 18 bases sitting between them. The germline gives CDR1 MGHRA, CDR2 YSYEKL. CDR3 length: 16 amino acids.

The chain links TRBV6-5 to TRBJ2-3; TRBD2 matches 7 bases. The germline V gene encodes CDR1 MNHEY and CDR2 SVGAGI. J lost 4 bases, V lost 6 bases, and 10 bases had no gene match. This CDR3 is 15 amino acids long. The CDR3 loop is CASSRRGGVADTQYF. As DNA, the CDR3 is TGTGCCAGCAGCCGCCGGGGAGGGGTAGCAGATACGCAGTATTTT.

This chain connects TRBV6-5 to TRBJ1-2; D perhaps matches TRBD1 (6 bases). Germline CDR1 reads MNHEY; CDR2 reads SVGAGI. V was cut by 5 bases and J by 5 bases, with 12 bases left in between. The CDR3 sequence is 13 residues long. Here the CDR3 reads CASSRDRTYGYTF. CDR3 coding DNA: TGTGCCAGCAGTCGCGACAGGACGTATGGCTACACCTTC.

The chain uses TRBV7-8 and TRBJ2-5; 11 nucleotides agree with TRBD2. V lost 5 bases to trimming and J lost 3 bases; unmatched junction nucleotides: 8. Germline CDR1 reads SGHVS; CDR2 reads FQNEAQ. This CDR3 is built from 16 residues. The CDR3 loop is CASSLQTSGTKETQYF. The CDR3, as DNA: TGTGCCAGCAGCCTCCAGACTAGCGGGACTAAAGAGACCCAGTACTTC.

The chain has TRBV6-6 and TRBJ1-5, with D perhaps matching TRBD1 (5 bases). CDR3 length equals 14 residues. Per germline, CDR1 MNHNY and CDR2 SVGAGI (reference sequence). V gave up 5 bases and J gave up 8 bases, with 16 bases separating them. The CDR3 DNA sequence: TGTGCCAGCAGTCCCGACAGTGGGTACGAGCCCCAGCATTTT. Protein: CASSPDSGYEPQHF.

This clone appeared a few times. The chain employs TRBV18 and TRBJ1-1, with D maybe TRBD1 (5 bases). The CDR3 is made up of 13 amino acids. Germline V CDR1 and CDR2: KGHSH, LQKENI. V lost 5 bases and J 1 base, leaving 8 bases between the germline ends. The CDR3 DNA sequence: TGTGCCAGCTCAGACAGTCCGAACACTGAAGCTTTCTTT. It yields the protein CASSDSPNTEAFF.

This rearrangement joins TRBV29-1 to TRBJ2-3, with 10 bases that match TRBD2. This CDR3 has 15 amino acids. Germline V gene sequence: CDR1 SQVTM, CDR2 ANQGSEA. V lost 6 bases, J lost 2 bases, and 8 bases stayed unmatched. The CDR3 DNA reads as TGCAGCGTGACCTTAGCGGGAGGTTTCACAGATACGCAGTATTTT. It is translated as CSVTLAGGFTDTQYF.

This sequence joins TRBV12-5 and TRBJ2-3; no clear D gene. V shed 0 bases and J shed 5 bases, with 3 bases lying between them. This CDR3 comprises 12 residues. The germline V gene has CDR1 LGHNT and CDR2 FRNRAP. For the CDR3, the DNA is TGTGCTAGTGGTTTGGTACTAGATACGCAGTATTTT. This translates into CASGLVLDTQYF.

The gene calls are TRBV28 and TRBJ2-7; D is unclear. Trimming removed 10 bases at V and 0 bases at J, with 13 bases between. The CDR3 extends over 13 amino acids. The germline CDR1 and CDR2 sequences are MDHEN and SYDVKM. CDR3: CANLPGASYEQYF. In DNA form, the CDR3 reads TGTGCCAACCTGCCTGGAGCCTCCTACGAGCAGTACTTC.

The rearrangement uses TRBV7-3 and TRBJ2-1; no definite D call. V was clipped by 5 bases and J by 0 bases, with 14 bases between them. Germline-derived CDR1 and CDR2 are SGHTA and FQGTGA. The CDR3 totals 16 residues. The DNA for the CDR3 is TGTGCCAGCAGCCCGACACGTACCAGCTCCTACAATGAGCAGTTCTTC. Encoded protein: CASSPTRTSSYNEQFF.

The genes are TRBV5-1 and TRBJ2-3; perhaps TRBD1 as D (6 bases). Germline V CDR1 and CDR2: SGHRS, YFSETQ. Trimming took off 5 bases at V and 3 bases at J, with 19 bases between the two ends. The CDR3 runs 16 residues. In DNA form, the CDR3 reads TGCGCCAGCAGTCTAACAGGGTACCCCGGGACAGATACGCAGTATTTT. It codes for CASSLTGYPGTDTQYF. Full variable domain (remainder filled in from reference TRBV5-1 and TRBJ2-3): KAGVTQTPRYLIKTRGQQVTLSCSPISGHRSVSWYQQTPGQGLQFLFEYFSETQRNKGNFPGRFSGRQFSNSRSEMNVSTLELGDSALYLCASSLTGYPGTDTQYFGPGTRLTVL.

The J gene is TRBJ1-5, the V gene TRBV19; D is ambiguous. Germline values: CDR1 LNHDA, CDR2 SQIVND (reference sequence). CDR3 length equals 14 residues. Trimming removed 3 bases from V and 3 bases from J, with 9 bases in between. The CDR3 is CASSIRGFNQPQHF. CDR3 nucleotide sequence: TGTGCCAGTAGTATCCGGGGATTCAATCAGCCCCAGCATTTT.

V and J are TRBV18 and TRBJ1-6; 9 bases agree with TRBD1. V gave up 1 base and J gave up 16 bases; unmatched junction bases: 5. Germline V gives CDR1 KGHSH, CDR2 LQKENI. CDR3 length: 13 amino acids. Written as DNA, the CDR3 is TGTGCCAGCTCACCACAATCGGACAGGGGTCTCCACTTT. Residues: CASSPQSDRGLHF. The entire variable domain, with the rest obtained from reference TRBV18 and TRBJ1-6, is as follows: NAGVMQNPRHLVRRRGQEARLRCSPMKGHSHVYWYRQLPEEGLKFMVYLQKENIIDESGMPKERFSAEFPKEGPSILRIQQVVRGDSAAYFCASSPQSDRGLHFGNGTRLTVT.

This clone has just a few counts. J is TRBJ2-3 and V is TRBV9; unclear D gene. The CDR3 consists of 15 residues. The V gene's germline CDR1 is SGDLS and CDR2 YYNGEE. The ends were cut back, 0 bases at V and 0 bases at J, with 8 bases in the middle. In nucleotides, the CDR3 is TGTGCCAGCAGCGTAGAGCCGACTAGCACAGATACGCAGTATTTT. Protein product: CASSVEPTSTDTQYF.

This clone was detected once. The V call is TRBV30, the J call TRBJ2-7, with 11 nucleotides matching TRBD2. CDR1 and CDR2 from the germline V gene are GTSNPN and SVGIG (reference sequence). The ends lost 2 bases at V and 0 bases at J; junction bases unmatched: 3. This CDR3 has 15 residues. This CDR3 is CAWSSTSGGSYEQYF. The DNA of the CDR3 is TGTGCCTGGAGTTCTACTAGCGGGGGCTCCTACGAGCAGTACTTC.

The rearrangement joins TRBV6-5 to TRBJ1-3; D is perhaps TRBD1 (5 bases). CDR3 size: 15 residues. V was cut by 6 bases and J by 3 bases, with 15 bases left in between. Germline V gives CDR1 MNHEY, CDR2 SVGAGI. In DNA form, the CDR3 reads TGTGCCAGCAGAACACCCGGACAAGGTGGAAACACCATATATTTT. Protein sequence: CASRTPGQGGNTIYF.

The chain combines TRBV2 with TRBJ1-2; D is unclear. Trimming stripped 6 bases from V and 3 bases from J, with 14 bases between. CDR3 length equals 14 residues. In germline, CDR1 is SNHLY, CDR2 FYNNEI. The CDR3 DNA reads as TGTGCCAGCAGGCCCCGGGCGAGGGACTATGGCTACACCTTC. Amino acid sequence: CASRPRARDYGYTF.

The chain is built from TRBV30 and TRBJ1-1; D unresolved. Germline CDR1 GTSNPN, CDR2 SVGIG (reference sequence). The CDR3 runs to 13 residues. Trimming cost V 0 bases and J 3 bases, with 8 bases left between them. CDR3 DNA sequence: TGTGCCTGGAGTGTACGCGTTGACACTGAAGCTTTCTTT. Encoded protein: CAWSVRVDTEAFF. The variable domain in full, completed from reference TRBV30 and TRBJ1-1, reads SQTIHQWPATLVQPVGSPLSLECTVEGTSNPNLYWYRQAAGRGLQLLFYSVGIGQISSEVPQNLSASRPQDRQFILSSKKLLLSDSGFYLCAWSVRVDTEAFFGQGTRLTVV.

The chain uses TRBV5-1 and TRBJ1-2, with 10 bases lining up with TRBD1. Germline CDR1 and CDR2: SGHRS and YFSETQ. The CDR3 runs to 14 residues. Trimming cost V 4 bases and J 6 bases; bases outside gene matches: 6. The CDR3, as DNA: TGCGCCAGCAGCCGCGCGACAGGGGGCGATGGCTACACCTTC. Amino acid sequence: CASSRATGGDGYTF.